The 32 T cell receptor beta chains below come from one sample, sequenced in a study of cytomegalovirus exposure and HLA in healthy donors. Generated by immunoSEQ multiplex PCR, the TCRdb table keeps only in-frame clones and is missing some. The table has 170,000 or so clones, about 85% seen once. Input material: PBMCs. The receptors shown here come from a man between 18 and 29 years old in good health and CMV-seropositive.

The chain employs TRBV29-1 and TRBJ2-1; a possible D gene is TRBD2 (5 bases). The germline V and J ends were trimmed by 3 bases and 4 bases, with 10 bases remaining between them. Germline V lookup: CDR1 SQVTM, CDR2 ANQGSEA. CDR3 size: 13 residues. The CDR3 here is CSVEASSYNEQFF. The CDR3 bases are TGCAGCGTTGAGGCTAGCAGTTACAATGAGCAGTTCTTC.

The J gene is TRBJ2-2, the V gene TRBV6-6, with TRBD2 matching 8 bases. Germline CDR1 reads MNHNY; CDR2 reads SVGAGI (reference sequence). The CDR3 length is 14 residues. The V gene end was trimmed by 5 bases and the J gene end by 5 bases; junction bases not matched to a gene: 4. The CDR3 protein is CASSRGLATGELFF. The CDR3 DNA follows: TGTGCCAGCAGTCGCGGACTAGCTACCGGGGAGCTGTTTTTT.

The chain employs TRBV5-1 and TRBJ2-7, with a possible D match to TRBD2 (6 bases). V was pared by 5 bases and J by 4 bases, with 16 bases between. Per germline, CDR1 SGHRS and CDR2 YFSETQ. The CDR3 runs 14 residues. CDR3 bases: TGCGCCAGCAGGCCCCAGGGAGGTGGATACGAGCAGTACTTC. Its protein is CASRPQGGGYEQYF.

This clone was picked up a small number of times. V usage is TRBV11-2 and J usage is TRBJ2-7; 9 nucleotides match TRBD2. J lost 2 bases, V lost 7 bases, and 12 bases had no gene match. CDR3 length: 16 amino acids. CDR1 and CDR2 (germline): SGHAT, FQNNGV. DNA of the CDR3: TGTGCCAGCAATTCAGGGGGTAGCGGGGGTACCTACGAGCAGTACTTC. It codes for CASNSGGSGGTYEQYF.

The rearrangement links TRBV7-2 to TRBJ2-7; 7 bases agree with TRBD2. CDR1 and CDR2 from the germline V gene are SGHTA and FQGNSA. CDR3 length: 11 residues. Trimming at V came to 1 base and at J to 9 bases, leaving 0 bases not matched to a gene. CDR3 DNA: TGTGCCAGCAGCTTAGGCGGGGGGCAGTACTTC. Protein product: CASSLGGGQYF.

The rearrangement uses TRBV7-3 and TRBJ2-2; TRBD1 matches 7 bases. The CDR3 is 17 amino acids. CDR1 is SGHTA, CDR2 FQGTGA, per germline. The V and J ends lost 0 bases and 5 bases, in that order; junction bases with no gene match: 9. The DNA of the CDR3 is TGTGCCAGCAGCTTAACGTATGACAGGGCGAGGACCGGGGAGCTGTTTTTT. Amino acid sequence: CASSLTYDRARTGELFF.

This clone was observed a single time. The rearrangement links TRBV5-1 to TRBJ2-7; no firm D call. Per germline, CDR1 SGHRS and CDR2 YFSETQ. V lost 5 bases to trimming and J lost 0 bases, with 6 bases between them. The CDR3 spans 12 residues. CDR3 protein: CASRADSYEQYF. DNA of the CDR3: TGCGCCAGCAGGGCGGACTCCTACGAGCAGTACTTC.

The CDR3 loop reads CASSLSLGGDYEQYF. Here the CDR3 DNA reads TGCGCCAGCAGCTTGTCCTTGGGGGGGGACTACGAGCAGTACTTC. The J gene is TRBJ2-7, the V gene TRBV5-1, with TRBD2 matching over 7 bases. There are 15 residues in the CDR3. Germline V CDR1 and CDR2: SGHRS, YFSETQ. The trim removed 1 base at V and 3 bases at J, leaving 7 bases unmatched. Drawing the rest from reference TRBV5-1 and TRBJ2-7, the complete variable domain is KAGVTQTPRYLIKTRGQQVTLSCSPISGHRSVSWYQQTPGQGLQFLFEYFSETQRNKGNFPGRFSGRQFSNSRSEMNVSTLELGDSALYLCASSLSLGGDYEQYFGPGTRLTVT.

The chain carries TRBV6-1 and TRBJ1-2; weak D call: TRBD1 (6 bases). Germline CDR1 is MNHNS and CDR2 is SASEGT. Between the trimmed V and J ends, which lost 4 bases and 4 bases, there was a span of 19 bases. The CDR3 covers 16 residues. CDR3: CASSARDRPGAYGYTF. In DNA, the CDR3 is TGTGCCAGCAGTGCTAGAGACAGGCCTGGGGCCTATGGCTACACCTTC.

This chain uses TRBV5-1 with TRBJ1-2; the D gene is possibly TRBD1 (6 bases). The CDR3 totals 15 residues. The germline V and J ends were trimmed by 0 bases and 6 bases, with 15 bases remaining between them. CDR1 and CDR2 from the germline V gene are SGHRS and YFSETQ. The CDR3 DNA reads TGCGCCAGCAGCTTGGGCGGACAGAGCTCCCATGGCTACACCTTC. Amino acid sequence: CASSLGGQSSHGYTF.

The chain carries TRBV7-9 and TRBJ1-1; no reliable D call. This CDR3 has 13 residues. The V gene's germline CDR1 is SEHNR and CDR2 FQNEAQ (reference sequence). V dropped 1 base and J dropped 3 bases, with 6 bases sitting between them. CDR3 DNA sequence: TGTGCCAGCAGCTTAGGCGGGGACACTGAAGCTTTCTTT. Its translation: CASSLGGDTEAFF.

In its sample, this clone was seen a few times. Other DNA sequences of this sample code for an identical CDR3. V is TRBV5-1 and J is TRBJ2-7, with 10 bases that match TRBD2. In germline, CDR1 is SGHRS, CDR2 YFSETQ. This CDR3 contains 14 residues. With V trimmed by 2 bases and J by 3 bases, 2 bases remained unmatched. The CDR3 DNA is TGCGCCAGCAGCTTAGCGGGGGGGAGCTACGAGCAGTACTTC. As protein: CASSLAGGSYEQYF.

CDR3 in DNA: TGTGCCAGCAGCTCGGGACAGGGGGCGATCTATGGCTACACCTTC. Amino acid sequence: CASSSGQGAIYGYTF. This rearrangement joins TRBV7-9 to TRBJ1-2; TRBD1 aligns across 12 bases. V gave up 4 bases and J gave up 4 bases; unmatched junction bases: 4. Germline values: CDR1 SEHNR, CDR2 FQNEAQ (reference sequence). There are 15 residues in the CDR3. The entire variable domain, with the rest obtained from reference TRBV7-9 and TRBJ1-2, is as follows: DTGVSQNPRHKITKRGQNVTFRCDPISEHNRLYWYRQTLGQGPEFLTYFQNEAQLEKSRLLSDRFSAERPKGSFSTLEIQRTEQGDSAMYLCASSSGQGAIYGYTFGSGTRLTVV.

This chain links TRBV18 with TRBJ2-5; 9 bases match TRBD1. Germline loops: CDR1 KGHSH, CDR2 LQKENI. The CDR3 contains 15 residues. Unmatched junction bases numbered 4, after V lost 3 bases and J lost 2 bases. In DNA, the CDR3 is TGTGCCAGCTCACCCAACGGACAGGGGCAAGAGACCCAGTACTTC. Its protein is CASSPNGQGQETQYF. Full variable domain (outside the CDR3, taken from reference TRBV18 and TRBJ2-5): NAGVMQNPRHLVRRRGQEARLRCSPMKGHSHVYWYRQLPEEGLKFMVYLQKENIIDESGMPKERFSAEFPKEGPSILRIQQVVRGDSAAYFCASSPNGQGQETQYFGPGTRLLVL.

This chain joins TRBV5-6 and TRBJ2-7, with D uncertain. This CDR3 is 12 amino acids long. Looked up from germline, CDR1 is SGHDT and CDR2 is YYEEEE. The V gene lost 3 bases and the J gene lost 7 bases, with 11 bases spanning the gap. The CDR3 DNA reads TGTGCCAGCAGCTGGTCCGAGAGGGAGCAGTACTTC. Protein product: CASSWSEREQYF. The full variable domain, in which reference TRBV5-6 and TRBJ2-7 provide the parts outside the CDR3, is DAGVTQSPTHLIKTRGQQVTLRCSPKSGHDTVSWYQQALGQGPQFIFQYYEEEERQRGNFPDRFSGHQFPNYSSELNVNALLLGDSALYLCASSWSEREQYFGPGTRLTVT.

This sequence joins TRBV5-8 and TRBJ2-1; 9 bases align to TRBD1. The V and J ends lost 0 bases and 4 bases, in that order; junction bases with no gene match: 2. The V gene's germline CDR1 is SGHTS and CDR2 YDEGEE. This CDR3 has 15 residues. CDR3 loop: CASSLGDRDYNEQFF. In DNA, the CDR3 is TGTGCCAGCAGCTTGGGGGACAGGGATTACAATGAGCAGTTCTTC.

The chain links TRBV27 to TRBJ1-2; 9 bases fit TRBD1. CDR3 length equals 14 residues. Germline trimming cut 5 bases from V and 2 bases from J; bases unmatched to any gene: 3. Germline CDR1 is MNHEY and CDR2 is SMNVEV (reference sequence). The CDR3 coding sequence is TGTGCCAGCAGTCTCGGGACAGGGAACTATGGCTACACCTTC. This codes for CASSLGTGNYGYTF.

This chain connects TRBV30 to TRBJ1-2, with D unclear. Trimming pared 2 bases from V and 8 bases from J, leaving 18 bases between. This CDR3 region has 14 residues. Per germline, CDR1 GTSNPN and CDR2 SVGIG (reference sequence). For the CDR3, the DNA is TGTGCCTGGAGTCCTGGCGTGCGGTTAGTCGGCTACACCTTC. Translation: CAWSPGVRLVGYTF.

This chain joins TRBV9 and TRBJ2-3; no firm D call. The CDR3 covers 14 residues. From germline, CDR1 is SGDLS and CDR2 YYNGEE. Trimming cost V 8 bases and J 2 bases, with 15 bases left between them. The CDR3 coding sequence is TGTGCCAGTTCTACCCCAGCGAACACAGATACGCAGTATTTT. Protein: CASSTPANTDTQYF.

This chain links TRBV6-1 with TRBJ1-4, with 9 positions matching TRBD1. CDR3 length: 14 amino acids. V trimming: 6 bases; J trimming: 8 bases; junction bases outside the gene matches: 7. CDR1 MNHNS and CDR2 SASEGT come from the germline V gene. The CDR3 is CASSQQGAEEKLFF. The CDR3 DNA follows: TGTGCCAGCAGCCAACAGGGGGCCGAAGAAAAACTGTTTTTT.

The chain employs TRBV11-2 and TRBJ2-5; 12 nucleotides agree with TRBD2. The CDR3 runs to 20 residues. V shed 0 bases, J shed 5 bases, and the junction held 16 bases outside the gene matches. Germline CDR1 is SGHAT and CDR2 is FQNNGV. In DNA, the CDR3 is TGTGCCAGCAGCTTAGACAGGCCGCTAGCGGGAGGGATCTCAGGGGAGACCCAGTACTTC. Its protein is CASSLDRPLAGGISGETQYF.

CDR3 amino acids: CASSLGTAYEQYF. CDR3 nucleotides: TGTGCCAGCAGTTTAGGGACAGCGTACGAGCAGTACTTC. The rearrangement joins TRBV27 to TRBJ2-7, with 7 bases matching TRBD1. J was trimmed by 4 bases and V by 2 bases; bases with no gene match: 2. Germline V CDR1 and CDR2: MNHEY, SMNVEV (reference sequence). The CDR3 has 13 residues.

The chain is built from TRBV12-5 and TRBJ2-1; 8 bases line up with TRBD2. This CDR3 has 16 residues. Germline CDR1 LGHNT, CDR2 FRNRAP. Germline trimming cut 2 bases from V and 9 bases from J; bases unmatched to any gene: 12. CDR3 DNA: TGTGCTAGTGGTTTGCCACGGGCGGGGGGAGCGCGTGAGCAGTTCTTC. Its protein product is CASGLPRAGGAREQFF.

The rearrangement links TRBV4-1 to TRBJ2-7, with TRBD2 matching over 9 bases. CDR1 is MGHRA, CDR2 YSYEKL, per germline. The CDR3 has 13 amino acids. V trimming: 4 bases; J trimming: 4 bases; junction bases outside the gene matches: 2. CDR3 amino acids: CASSPSGKYEQYF. CDR3 DNA sequence: TGCGCCAGCAGCCCTAGCGGGAAATACGAGCAGTACTTC.

The chain employs TRBV4-1 and TRBJ2-7; the match to TRBD2 covers 12 bases. The CDR3 has 15 residues. Per germline, CDR1 MGHRA and CDR2 YSYEKL. Germline trimming cut 4 bases from V and 2 bases from J; bases unmatched to any gene: 3. CDR3 DNA sequence: TGCGCCAGCAGCCCGCTAGCGGGGGGGGCCTACGAGCAGTACTTC. It specifies CASSPLAGGAYEQYF.

The chain joins TRBV19 to TRBJ1-6; 9 bases are shared with TRBD1. The CDR3 extends over 15 amino acids. Germline CDR1 is LNHDA and CDR2 is SQIVND (reference sequence). The V and J ends lost 5 bases and 7 bases, in that order; junction bases with no gene match: 6. DNA of the CDR3: TGTGCCAGTAGTGGCGGACAGGGGTGGAATTCACCCCTCCACTTT. Protein: CASSGGQGWNSPLHF.

In DNA form, the CDR3 reads TGTGCCAGCAGTTTTTCTGGGGTGGGGGGAGAGACCCAGTACTTC. This encodes CASSFSGVGGETQYF. The J gene is TRBJ2-5, the V gene TRBV28, with D perhaps TRBD2 (6 bases). The CDR3 runs 15 residues. Germline V gene lookup returns CDR1 MDHEN and CDR2 SYDVKM. V was cut by 3 bases and J by 4 bases, with 15 bases left in between.

The chain is built from TRBV7-6 and TRBJ2-3; no definite D call. Germline lookup yields CDR1 SGHVS and CDR2 FNYEAQ. The CDR3 runs to 13 residues. The germline V and J ends were trimmed by 3 bases and 6 bases, with 10 bases remaining between them. The CDR3 nucleotides read TGTGCCAGCAGCTTCGCTCAGTCGGATACGCAGTATTTT. Amino acid sequence: CASSFAQSDTQYF.

V usage is TRBV7-9 and J usage is TRBJ2-1, with 7 bases that match TRBD1. This CDR3 contains 15 residues. Losses at the gene ends were 5 bases for V and 2 bases for J; bases not matched to a gene: 6. Germline CDR1 SEHNR, CDR2 FQNEAQ (reference sequence). DNA for the CDR3: TGTGCCAGCAGCCCTGACAGGGTGCCCTACAATGAGCAGTTCTTC. Translated, it gives CASSPDRVPYNEQFF. Combining the CDR3 with reference TRBV7-9 and TRBJ2-1 gives the whole variable domain DTGVSQNPRHKITKRGQNVTFRCDPISEHNRLYWYRQTLGQGPEFLTYFQNEAQLEKSRLLSDRFSAERPKGSFSTLEIQRTEQGDSAMYLCASSPDRVPYNEQFFGPGTRLTVL.

The genes are TRBV4-1 and TRBJ2-3, with D maybe TRBD1 (5 bases). Trimming removed 3 bases at V and 5 bases at J, with 12 bases between. The CDR3 runs to 14 residues. The germline CDR1 and CDR2 sequences are MGHRA and YSYEKL. CDR3 DNA: TGCGCCAGCAGCCAGGAAGGGGTAGGAGATACGCAGTATTTT. This gives the protein CASSQEGVGDTQYF.

The chain uses TRBV5-4 and TRBJ2-3; 8 positions agree with TRBD1. CDR1 and CDR2 (germline): SGHNT, YYREEE (reference sequence). With V trimmed by 4 bases and J by 0 bases, 4 bases remained unmatched. This CDR3 contains 15 residues. The CDR3 here is CASSPDRVSTDTQYF. CDR3 coding DNA: TGTGCCAGCAGCCCGGACAGGGTTAGCACAGATACGCAGTATTTT.

The V gene is TRBV6-5, the J gene TRBJ2-2; perhaps TRBD2 as D (6 bases). With 5 bases removed from V and 4 bases from J, the gap between germline ends came to 14 bases. The CDR3 runs to 15 residues. Per germline, CDR1 MNHEY and CDR2 SVGAGI. CDR3 amino acids: CASSPGTSSTGELFF. The CDR3 region has the DNA TGTGCCAGCAGTCCCGGGACTTCTTCCACCGGGGAGCTGTTTTTT.